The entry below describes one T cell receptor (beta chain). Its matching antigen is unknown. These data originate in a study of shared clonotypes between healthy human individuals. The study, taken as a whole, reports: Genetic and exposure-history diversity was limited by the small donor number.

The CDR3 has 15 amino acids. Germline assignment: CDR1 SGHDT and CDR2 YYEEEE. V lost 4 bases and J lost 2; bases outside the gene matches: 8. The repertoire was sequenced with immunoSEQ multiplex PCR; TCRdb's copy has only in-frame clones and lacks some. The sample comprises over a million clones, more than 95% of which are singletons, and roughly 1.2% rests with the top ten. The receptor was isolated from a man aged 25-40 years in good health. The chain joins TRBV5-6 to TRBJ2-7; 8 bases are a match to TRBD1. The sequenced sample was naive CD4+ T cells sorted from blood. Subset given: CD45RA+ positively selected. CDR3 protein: CASSEGWDRPYEQYF. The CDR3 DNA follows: TGTGCCAGCAGCGAAGGTTGGGACAGGCCCTACGAGCAGTACTTC.